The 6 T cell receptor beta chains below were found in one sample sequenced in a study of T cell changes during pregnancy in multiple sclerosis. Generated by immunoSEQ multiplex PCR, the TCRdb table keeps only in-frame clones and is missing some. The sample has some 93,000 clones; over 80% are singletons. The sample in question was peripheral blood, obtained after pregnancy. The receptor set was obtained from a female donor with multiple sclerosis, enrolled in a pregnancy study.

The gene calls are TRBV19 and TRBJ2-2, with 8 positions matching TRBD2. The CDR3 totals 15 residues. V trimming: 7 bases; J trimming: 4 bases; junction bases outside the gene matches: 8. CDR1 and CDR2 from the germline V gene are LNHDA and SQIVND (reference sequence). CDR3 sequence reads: CASKTGGAGTGELFF. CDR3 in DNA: TGTGCCAGTAAAACCGGGGGGGCCGGCACCGGGGAGCTGTTTTTT.

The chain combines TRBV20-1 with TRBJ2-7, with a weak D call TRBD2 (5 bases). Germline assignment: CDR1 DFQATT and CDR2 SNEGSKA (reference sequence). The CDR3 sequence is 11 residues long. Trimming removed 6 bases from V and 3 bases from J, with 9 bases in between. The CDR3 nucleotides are TGCAGTGCCCGGGATGGCTACGAGCAGTACTTC. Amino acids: CSARDGYEQYF.

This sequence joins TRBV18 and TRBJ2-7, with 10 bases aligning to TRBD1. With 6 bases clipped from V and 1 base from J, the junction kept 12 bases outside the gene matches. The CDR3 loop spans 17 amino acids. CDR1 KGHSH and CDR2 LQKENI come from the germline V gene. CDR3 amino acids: CASSPDLWGQGSYEQYF. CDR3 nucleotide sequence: TGTGCCAGCTCGCCAGACTTGTGGGGACAGGGGTCCTACGAGCAGTACTTC.

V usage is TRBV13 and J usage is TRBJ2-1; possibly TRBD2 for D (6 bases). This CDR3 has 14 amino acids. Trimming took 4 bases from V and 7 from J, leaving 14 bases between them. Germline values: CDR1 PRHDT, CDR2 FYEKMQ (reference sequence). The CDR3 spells CASSSLWGENEQFF. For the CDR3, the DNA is TGTGCCAGCAGCTCTCTATGGGGGGAGAATGAGCAGTTCTTC.

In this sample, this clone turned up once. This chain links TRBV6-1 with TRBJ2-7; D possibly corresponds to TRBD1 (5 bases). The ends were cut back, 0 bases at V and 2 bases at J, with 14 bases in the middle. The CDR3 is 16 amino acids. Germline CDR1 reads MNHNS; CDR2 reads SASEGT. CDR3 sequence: CASSEADGAGTYEQYF. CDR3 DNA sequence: TGTGCCAGCAGTGAAGCAGATGGGGCAGGAACCTACGAGCAGTACTTC.

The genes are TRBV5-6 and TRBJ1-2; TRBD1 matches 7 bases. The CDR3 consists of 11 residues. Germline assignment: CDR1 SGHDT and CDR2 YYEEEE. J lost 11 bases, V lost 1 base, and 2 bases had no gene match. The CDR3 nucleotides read TGTGCCAGCAGCTTGCAACAGGGGTACACCTTC. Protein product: CASSLQQGYTF.